A selection of T cell receptor beta chains follows, all from one sample in a study of cytotoxic CD8 clonotypes in ibrutinib-treated CLL. Only in-frame clones appear in the TCRdb table, and some are missing; sequencing was by immunoSEQ multiplex PCR. The data contain about 25,000 clones, 75% to 85% of them singletons. The sequenced sample was PBMCs, obtained after 24 months of ibrutinib treatment. These receptor sequences come from a human donor with chronic lymphocytic leukemia. Both conserved end residues are part of each CDR3. A D gene is named only where the DNA matches it firmly. Clone size, where shown, is once, few, many, or a class for clones that have expanded.

>TRBV5-4|-|-
CASSLVSGLNSPLHF
>TRBV7-7|-|TRBD2
CASSLAGGEQYF
>TRBV28|-|-
CASSPPGSGANVLTF
>TRBV18|-|-
CASSQYRDDYGYTF
>TRBV5-1|-|-
CASSLARGTNTGELFF
>TRBV12-5|-|-
CASAWGVGNEQFF
>TRBV7-9|-|TRBD1
CASSRGQSDTEAFF
>TRBV11-2|-|TRBD1
CASSLGQPYGYTF
>TRBV6-5|-|TRBD1
CASSYAGTAANYGYTF
>TRBV7-3|-|-
CASSLLGNAEAFF
>TRBV27|few|TRBD1
CASSEGQALGALHF
>TRBV5-1|few|-
CASSLAGRNTEAFF
>TRBV4-1|-|-
CASSQQGRSGNTIYF
>TRBV5-1|-|TRBD1
CASSSGQGRYTEAFF
>TRBV10-3|few|TRBD1
CAISENTGVRGKNIQYF
>TRBV4-1|-|TRBD1
CASSQGGTGRVYGYTF
>TRBV7-9|-|-
CASSPRPESYEQYF
>TRBV5-1|-|TRBD1
CASRPDRATDTQYF
>TRBV7-3|-|-
CASSFGTISTDTQYF
>TRBV15|-|TRBD1
CATSGQGDTEAFF
>TRBV19|-|-
CASSKNRQASSYNSPLHF
>TRBV4-2|-|TRBD2
CASSAGDYPSYNEQFF
>TRBV4-1|-|TRBD2
CASSQETGTTTDTQYF
>TRBV29-1|-|-
CSVNIRSQVGDSLHTEAFF
>TRBV7-9|-|-
CASSLTIAGDQYF
>TRBV19|-|TRBD1
CASSIRTGVYNEQFF
>TRBV7-8|-|TRBD2
CASSSSPLTSGGYNEQFF
>TRBV27|-|TRBD1
CASRPGTVQETQYF
>TRBV10-3|-|-
CAAGDTVDEQFF
>TRBV5-6|-|TRBD1
CASSSYPGGRGSPLHF
>TRBV5-1|-|TRBD1
CASSLGDRGYTEAFF
>TRBV6-1|few|TRBD1
CASSEETRTGGFSPLHF
>TRBV4-3|-|-
CASSQVPTYEQYF
>TRBV7-2|few|TRBD1
CASSDQTGVNQPQHF
>TRBV7-6|once|-
CASSSRANSLYEQYF